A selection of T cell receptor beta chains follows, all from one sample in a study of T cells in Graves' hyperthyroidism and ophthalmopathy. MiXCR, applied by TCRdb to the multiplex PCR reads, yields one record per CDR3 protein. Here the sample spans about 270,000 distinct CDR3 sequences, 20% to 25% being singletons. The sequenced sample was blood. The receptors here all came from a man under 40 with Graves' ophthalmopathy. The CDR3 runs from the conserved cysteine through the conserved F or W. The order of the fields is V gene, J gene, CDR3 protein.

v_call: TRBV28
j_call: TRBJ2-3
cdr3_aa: CASSFVGRGRADTQYF

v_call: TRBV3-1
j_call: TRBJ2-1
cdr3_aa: CASSLGGFSYNEQFF

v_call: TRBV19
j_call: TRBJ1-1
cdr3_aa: CASKVTGGRNTEAFF

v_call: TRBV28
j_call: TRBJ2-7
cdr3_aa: CASSLGQGEIYEQYF

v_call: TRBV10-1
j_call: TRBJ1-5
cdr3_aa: CASSESRRVQPQHF

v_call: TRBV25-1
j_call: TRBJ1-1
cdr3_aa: CASRTNRAGNTEAFF

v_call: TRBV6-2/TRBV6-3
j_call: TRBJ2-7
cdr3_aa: CASQPGAGSYEQYF

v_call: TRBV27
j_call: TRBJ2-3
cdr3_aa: CASRGGGTSGRPGDTQYF

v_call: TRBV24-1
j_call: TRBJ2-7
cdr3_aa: CATSEPGQGANEQYF

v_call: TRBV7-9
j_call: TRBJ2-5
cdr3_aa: CASSRNSYQETQYF

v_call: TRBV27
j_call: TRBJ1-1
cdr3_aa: CASSLSPLTEAFF

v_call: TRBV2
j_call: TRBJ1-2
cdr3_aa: CASRDYRGEGYTF

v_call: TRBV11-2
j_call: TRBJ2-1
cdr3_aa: CASSPQGNHYNEQFF

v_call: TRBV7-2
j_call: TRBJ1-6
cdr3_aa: CASSPTGWRNSPLHF

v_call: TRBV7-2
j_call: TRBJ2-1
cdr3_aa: CASASGRGGHNEQFF

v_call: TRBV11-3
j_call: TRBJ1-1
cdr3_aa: CASSPSNTEAFF

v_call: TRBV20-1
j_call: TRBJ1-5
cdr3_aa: CSAQTGGVGQPQHF

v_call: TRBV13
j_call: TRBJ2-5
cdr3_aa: CASSQTAGPSETQYF

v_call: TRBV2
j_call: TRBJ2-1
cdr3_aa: CASSSSGRALGNEQFF

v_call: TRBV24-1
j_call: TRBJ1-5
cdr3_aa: CATQSGRDYSNQPQHF

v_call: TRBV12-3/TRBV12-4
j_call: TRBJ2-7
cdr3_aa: CASSSRTAREQYF

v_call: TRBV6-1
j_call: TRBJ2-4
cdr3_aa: CASTPASGAKNIQYF

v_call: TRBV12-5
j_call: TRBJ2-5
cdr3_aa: CASGMDGRETQYF

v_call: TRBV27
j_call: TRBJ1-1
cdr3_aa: CASSIRLTEAFF

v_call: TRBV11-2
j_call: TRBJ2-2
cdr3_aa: CASSFSSNTRELFF

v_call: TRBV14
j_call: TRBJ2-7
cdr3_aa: CASSQAAGGYEQYF

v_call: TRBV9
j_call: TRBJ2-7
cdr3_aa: CASSLYSLRTSGSYEQYF

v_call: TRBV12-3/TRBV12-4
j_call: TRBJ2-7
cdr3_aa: CASSLAGTSGKAEQYF

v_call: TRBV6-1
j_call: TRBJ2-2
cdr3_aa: CASSAGGAAGELFF

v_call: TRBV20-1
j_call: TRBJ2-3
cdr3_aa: CSATDTWTSGTYTQYF

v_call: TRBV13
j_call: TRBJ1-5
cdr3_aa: CASRKKGADQPQHF

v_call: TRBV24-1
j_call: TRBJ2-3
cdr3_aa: CATSDSRTSGSTDTQYF

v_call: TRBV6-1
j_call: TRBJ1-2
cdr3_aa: CASTTGTGGKNYGYTF

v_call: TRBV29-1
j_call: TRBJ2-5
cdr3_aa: CSVSWSQETQYF

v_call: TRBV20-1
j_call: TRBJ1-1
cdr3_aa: CSANRGDPEAFF

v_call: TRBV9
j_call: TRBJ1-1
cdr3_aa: CASSALAGEGTEAFF

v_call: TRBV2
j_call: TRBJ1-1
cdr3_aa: CASRESTMNTEAFF

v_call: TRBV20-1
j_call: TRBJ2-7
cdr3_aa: CSAREWSDYEQYF

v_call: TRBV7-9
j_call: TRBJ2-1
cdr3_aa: CASSSVNNEQFF

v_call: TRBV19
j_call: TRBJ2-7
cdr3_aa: CATVDRGRGEQYF

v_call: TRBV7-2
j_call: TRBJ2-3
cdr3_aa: CASSLGGLAATDTQYF

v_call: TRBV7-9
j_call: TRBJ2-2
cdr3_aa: CASSLSSGGFFTGELFF

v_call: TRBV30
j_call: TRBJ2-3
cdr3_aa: CAWTSGGSDTQYF

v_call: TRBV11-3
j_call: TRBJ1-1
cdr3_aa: CASRGQTSTEAFF

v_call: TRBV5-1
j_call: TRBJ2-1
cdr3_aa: CASSPRPFGTGSYNEQFF

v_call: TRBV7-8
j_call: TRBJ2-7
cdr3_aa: CASNRGAGDEQYF

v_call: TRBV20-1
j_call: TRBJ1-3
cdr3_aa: CSARAGGGFSGNTIYF